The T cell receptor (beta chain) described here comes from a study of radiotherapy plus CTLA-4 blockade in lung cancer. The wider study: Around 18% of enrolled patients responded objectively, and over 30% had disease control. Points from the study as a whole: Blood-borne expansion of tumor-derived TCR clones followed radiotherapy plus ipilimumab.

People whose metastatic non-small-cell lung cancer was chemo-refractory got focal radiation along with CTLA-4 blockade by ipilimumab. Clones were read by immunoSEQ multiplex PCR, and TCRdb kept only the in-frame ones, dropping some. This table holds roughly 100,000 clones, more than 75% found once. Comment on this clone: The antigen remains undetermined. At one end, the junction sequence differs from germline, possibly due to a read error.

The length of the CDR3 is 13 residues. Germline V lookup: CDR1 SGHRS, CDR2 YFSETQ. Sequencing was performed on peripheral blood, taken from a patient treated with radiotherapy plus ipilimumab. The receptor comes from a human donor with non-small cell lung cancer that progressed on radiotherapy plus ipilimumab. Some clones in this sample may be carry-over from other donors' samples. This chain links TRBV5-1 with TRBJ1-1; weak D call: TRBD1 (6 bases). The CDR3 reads CASRLVDSFEAFF. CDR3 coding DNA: TGCGCCAGCAGATTGGTGGACAGCTTTGAAGCTTTCTTT.